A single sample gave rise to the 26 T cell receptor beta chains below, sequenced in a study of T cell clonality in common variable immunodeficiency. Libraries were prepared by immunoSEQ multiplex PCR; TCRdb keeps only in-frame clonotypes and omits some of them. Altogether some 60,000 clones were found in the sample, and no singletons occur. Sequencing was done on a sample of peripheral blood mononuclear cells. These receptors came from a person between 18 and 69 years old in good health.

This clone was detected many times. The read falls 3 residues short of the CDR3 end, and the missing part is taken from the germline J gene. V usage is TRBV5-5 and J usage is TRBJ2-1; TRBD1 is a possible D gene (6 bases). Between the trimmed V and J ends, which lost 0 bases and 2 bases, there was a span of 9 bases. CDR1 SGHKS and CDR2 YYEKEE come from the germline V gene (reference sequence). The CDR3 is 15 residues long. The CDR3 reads CASSLGGHAYNEQFF. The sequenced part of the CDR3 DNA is TGTGCCAGCAGCTTGGGGGGACACGCCTACAATGAG.

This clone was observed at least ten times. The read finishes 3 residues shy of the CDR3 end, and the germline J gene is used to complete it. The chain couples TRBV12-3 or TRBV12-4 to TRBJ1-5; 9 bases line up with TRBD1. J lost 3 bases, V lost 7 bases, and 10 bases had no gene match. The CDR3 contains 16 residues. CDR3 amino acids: CASNPGTGITNQPQHF. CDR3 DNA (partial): TGTGCCAGCAACCCCGGGACAGGGATAACCAATCAGCCC.

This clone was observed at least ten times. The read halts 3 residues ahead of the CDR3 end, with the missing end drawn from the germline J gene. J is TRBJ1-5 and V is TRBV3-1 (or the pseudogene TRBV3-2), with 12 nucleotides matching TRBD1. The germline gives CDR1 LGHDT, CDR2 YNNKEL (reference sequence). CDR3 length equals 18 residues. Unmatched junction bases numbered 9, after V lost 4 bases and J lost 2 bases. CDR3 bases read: TGTGCCAGCAGCCGGGACAGGGGGCCAATTGTGGGCAATCAGCCC. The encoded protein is CASSRDRGPIVGNQP. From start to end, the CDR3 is CASSRDRGPIVGNQPQHF.

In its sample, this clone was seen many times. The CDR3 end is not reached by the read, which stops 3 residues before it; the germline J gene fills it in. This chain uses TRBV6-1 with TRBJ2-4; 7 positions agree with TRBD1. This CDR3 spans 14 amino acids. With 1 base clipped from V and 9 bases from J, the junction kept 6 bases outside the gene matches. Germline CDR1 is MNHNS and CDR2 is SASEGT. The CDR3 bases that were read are TGTGCCAGCAGTGAAGGGACAGGCATCCTCATT. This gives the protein CASSEGTGILI. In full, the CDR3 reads CASSEGTGILIQYF.

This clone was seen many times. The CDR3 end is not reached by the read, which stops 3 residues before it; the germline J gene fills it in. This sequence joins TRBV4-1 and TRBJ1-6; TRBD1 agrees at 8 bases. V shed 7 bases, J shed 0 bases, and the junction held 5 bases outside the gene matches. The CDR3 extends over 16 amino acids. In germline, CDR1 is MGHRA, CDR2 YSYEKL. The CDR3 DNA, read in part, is TGCGCCAGCAAGGACAGGGCGAGCTCCTATAATTCACCC. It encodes CASKDRASSYNSP. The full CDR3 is CASKDRASSYNSPLHF.

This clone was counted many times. CDR3 DNA (partial): TGTGCCAGCAGCCCCAGGACTAGCGGGAGGGGAGAGACC. Its translation: CASSPRTSGRGET. The entire CDR3 sequence reads CASSPRTSGRGETQYF. The chain recombines TRBV7-8 with TRBJ2-5, with 15 positions matching TRBD2. Sequencing ends 3 residues short of the CDR3 end; the germline J gene provides the rest. Germline-derived CDR1 and CDR2 are SGHVS and FQNEAQ. V gave up 5 bases and J gave up 4 bases; unmatched junction bases: 5. The CDR3 has 16 residues.

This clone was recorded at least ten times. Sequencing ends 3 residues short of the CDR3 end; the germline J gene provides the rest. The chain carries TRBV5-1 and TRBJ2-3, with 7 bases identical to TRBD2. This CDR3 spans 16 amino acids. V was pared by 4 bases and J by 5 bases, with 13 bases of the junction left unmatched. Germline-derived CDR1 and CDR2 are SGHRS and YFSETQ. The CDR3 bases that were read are TGCGCCAGCAGCCCGGGGGGACCGATAGTCGGAGATACG. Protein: CASSPGGPIVGDT. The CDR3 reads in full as CASSPGGPIVGDTQYF.

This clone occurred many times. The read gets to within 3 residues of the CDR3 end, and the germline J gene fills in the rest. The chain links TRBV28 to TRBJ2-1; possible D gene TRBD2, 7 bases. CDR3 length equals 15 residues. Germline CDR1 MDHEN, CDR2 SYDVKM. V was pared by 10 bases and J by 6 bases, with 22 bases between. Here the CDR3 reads CATRLGGAGGNEQFF. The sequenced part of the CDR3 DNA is TGTGCCACTCGACTAGGGGGGGCGGGCGGCAATGAG. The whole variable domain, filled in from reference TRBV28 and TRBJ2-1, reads DVKVTQSSRYLVKRTGEKVFLECVQDMDHENMFWYRQDPGLGLRLIYFSYDVKMKEKGDIPEGYSVSREKKERFSLILESASTNQTSMYLCATRLGGAGGNEQFFGPGTRLTVL.

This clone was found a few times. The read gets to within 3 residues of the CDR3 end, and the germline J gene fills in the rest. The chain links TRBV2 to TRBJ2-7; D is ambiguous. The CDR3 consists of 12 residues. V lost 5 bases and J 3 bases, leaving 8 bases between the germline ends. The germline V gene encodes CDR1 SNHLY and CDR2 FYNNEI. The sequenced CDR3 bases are TGTGCCAGCAGTCCACAAAACTACGAG. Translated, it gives CASSPQNYE. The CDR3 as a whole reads CASSPQNYEQYF.

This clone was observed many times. The CDR3 bases that were read are TGCAGCGCTACAGCCGGGACTAGCTACAATGAG. It codes for CSATAGTSYNE. The entire CDR3 reads CSATAGTSYNEQFF. The chain joins TRBV29-1 to TRBJ2-1, with 8 bases aligning to TRBD2. The sequence runs out 3 residues before the end of the CDR3; the remainder is reconstructed from the germline J gene. Germline values: CDR1 SQVTM, CDR2 ANQGSEA. The CDR3 extends over 14 amino acids. Trimming at V came to 7 bases and at J to 3 bases, leaving 8 bases not matched to a gene.

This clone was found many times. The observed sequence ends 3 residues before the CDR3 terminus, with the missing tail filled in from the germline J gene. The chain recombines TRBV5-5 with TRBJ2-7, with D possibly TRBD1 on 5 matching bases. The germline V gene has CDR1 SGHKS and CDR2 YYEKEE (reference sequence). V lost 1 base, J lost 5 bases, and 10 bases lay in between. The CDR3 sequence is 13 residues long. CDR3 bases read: TGTGCCAGCAGCTTGTTTAAGGGGAACGAG. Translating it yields CASSLFKGNE. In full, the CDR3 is CASSLFKGNEQYF. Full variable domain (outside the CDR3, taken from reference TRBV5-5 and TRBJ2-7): DAGVTQSPTHLIKTRGQQVTLRCSPISGHKSVSWYQQVLGQGPQFIFQYYEKEERGRGNFPDRFSARQFPNYSSELNVNALLLGDSALYLCASSLFKGNEQYFGPGTRLTVT.

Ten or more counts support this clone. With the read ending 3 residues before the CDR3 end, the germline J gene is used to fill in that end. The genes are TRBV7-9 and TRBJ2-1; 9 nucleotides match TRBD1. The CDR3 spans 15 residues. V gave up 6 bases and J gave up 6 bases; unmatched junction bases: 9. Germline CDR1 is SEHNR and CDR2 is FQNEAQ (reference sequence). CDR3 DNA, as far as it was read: TGTGCCAGCAGGGCCGGACAGGGGAGTCTCAATGAG. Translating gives CASRAGQGSLNE. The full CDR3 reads CASRAGQGSLNEQFF.

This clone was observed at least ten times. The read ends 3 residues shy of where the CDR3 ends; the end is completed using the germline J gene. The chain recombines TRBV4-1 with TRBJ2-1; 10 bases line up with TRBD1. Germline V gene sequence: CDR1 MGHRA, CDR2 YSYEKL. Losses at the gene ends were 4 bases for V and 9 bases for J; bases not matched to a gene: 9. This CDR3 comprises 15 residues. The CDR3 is CASSPTGGASSEQFF. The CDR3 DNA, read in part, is TGCGCCAGCAGCCCGACAGGGGGCGCGTCCAGTGAG.

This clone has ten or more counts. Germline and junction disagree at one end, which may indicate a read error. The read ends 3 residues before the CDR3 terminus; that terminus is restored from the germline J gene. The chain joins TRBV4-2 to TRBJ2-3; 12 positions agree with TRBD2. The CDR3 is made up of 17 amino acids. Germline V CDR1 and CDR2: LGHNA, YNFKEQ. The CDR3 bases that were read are TGCGCCAGCAGCCAAGTAGGACTAGCGGGGACCAGAGATACG. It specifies CASSQVGLAGTRDT. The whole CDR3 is CASSQVGLAGTRDTQYF.

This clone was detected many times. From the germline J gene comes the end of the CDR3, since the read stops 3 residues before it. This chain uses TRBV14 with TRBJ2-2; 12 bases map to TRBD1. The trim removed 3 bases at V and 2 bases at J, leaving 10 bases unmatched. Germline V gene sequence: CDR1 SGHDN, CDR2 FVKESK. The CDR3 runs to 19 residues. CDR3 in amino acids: CASSHGIGTGGRNTGELFF. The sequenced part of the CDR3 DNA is TGTGCCAGCAGCCATGGAATAGGGACAGGGGGCCGTAACACCGGGGAG.

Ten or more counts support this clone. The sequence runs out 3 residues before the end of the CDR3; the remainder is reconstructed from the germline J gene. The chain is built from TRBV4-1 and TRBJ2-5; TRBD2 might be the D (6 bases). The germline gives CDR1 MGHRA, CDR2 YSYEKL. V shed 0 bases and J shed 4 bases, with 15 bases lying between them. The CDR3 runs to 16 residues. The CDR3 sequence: CASSQDTGAVGETQYF. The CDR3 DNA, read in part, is TGCGCCAGCAGCCAAGATACGGGAGCGGTGGGAGAGACC.

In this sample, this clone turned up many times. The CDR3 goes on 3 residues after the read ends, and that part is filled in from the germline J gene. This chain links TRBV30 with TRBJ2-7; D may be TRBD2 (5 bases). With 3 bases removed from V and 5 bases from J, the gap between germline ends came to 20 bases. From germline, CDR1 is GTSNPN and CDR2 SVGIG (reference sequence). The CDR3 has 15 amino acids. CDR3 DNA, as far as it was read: TGTGCCTGGAGAGAGGACTCGAAGAGGGCGGACGAG. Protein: CAWREDSKRADE. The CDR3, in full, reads CAWREDSKRADEQYF.

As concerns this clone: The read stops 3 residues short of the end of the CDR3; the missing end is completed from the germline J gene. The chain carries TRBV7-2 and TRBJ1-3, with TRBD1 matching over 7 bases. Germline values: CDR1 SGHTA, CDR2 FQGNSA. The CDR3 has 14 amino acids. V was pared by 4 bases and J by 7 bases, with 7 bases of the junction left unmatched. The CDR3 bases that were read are TGTGCCAGCAGCTCAAGACAGGGTGGTAACACC. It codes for CASSSRQGGNT. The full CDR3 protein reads CASSSRQGGNTIYF.

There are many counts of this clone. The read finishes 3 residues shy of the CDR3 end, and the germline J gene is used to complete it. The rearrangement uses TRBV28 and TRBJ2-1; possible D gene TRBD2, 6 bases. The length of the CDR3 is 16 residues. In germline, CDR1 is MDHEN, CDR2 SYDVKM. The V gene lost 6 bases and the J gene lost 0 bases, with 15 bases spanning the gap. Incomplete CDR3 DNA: TGTGCCAGCAGCCAAGGAGGGCTCAGCTCCTACAATGAG. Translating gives CASSQGGLSSYNE. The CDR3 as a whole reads CASSQGGLSSYNEQFF.

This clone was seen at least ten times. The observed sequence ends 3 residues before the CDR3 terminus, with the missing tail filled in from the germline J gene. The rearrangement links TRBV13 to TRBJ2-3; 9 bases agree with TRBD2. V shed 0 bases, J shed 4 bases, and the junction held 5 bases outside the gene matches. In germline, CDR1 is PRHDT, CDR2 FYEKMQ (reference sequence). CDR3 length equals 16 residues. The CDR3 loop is CASSLGAGGPSDTQYF. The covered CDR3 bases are TGTGCCAGCAGCTTAGGCGCGGGAGGGCCCTCAGATACG.

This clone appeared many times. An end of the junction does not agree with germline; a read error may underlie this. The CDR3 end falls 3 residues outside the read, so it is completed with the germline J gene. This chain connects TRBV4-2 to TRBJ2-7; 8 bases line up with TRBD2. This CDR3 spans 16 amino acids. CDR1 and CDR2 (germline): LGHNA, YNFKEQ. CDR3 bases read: TGCGCCAGCAGCCAGGGTTTAGCGGGAAGCTCCTACGAG. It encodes CASSQGLAGSSYE. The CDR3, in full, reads CASSQGLAGSSYEQYF.

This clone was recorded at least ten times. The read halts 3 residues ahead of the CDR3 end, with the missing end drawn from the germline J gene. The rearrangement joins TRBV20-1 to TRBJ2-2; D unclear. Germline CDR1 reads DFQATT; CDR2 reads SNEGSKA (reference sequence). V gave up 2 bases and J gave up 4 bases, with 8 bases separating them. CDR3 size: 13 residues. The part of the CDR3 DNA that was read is TGCAGTGCTAGACCGTTTTCCACCGGGGAG. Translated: CSARPFSTGE. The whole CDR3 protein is CSARPFSTGELFF.

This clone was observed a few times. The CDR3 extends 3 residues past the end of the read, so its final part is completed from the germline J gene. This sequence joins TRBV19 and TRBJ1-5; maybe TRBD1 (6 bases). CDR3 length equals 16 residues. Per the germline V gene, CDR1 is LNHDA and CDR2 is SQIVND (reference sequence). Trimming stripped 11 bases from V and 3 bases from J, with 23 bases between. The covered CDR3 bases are TGTGCCCCAAGAATGGGACATACAAGGCCCAATCAGCCC. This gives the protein CAPRMGHTRPNQP. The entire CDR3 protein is CAPRMGHTRPNQPQHF.

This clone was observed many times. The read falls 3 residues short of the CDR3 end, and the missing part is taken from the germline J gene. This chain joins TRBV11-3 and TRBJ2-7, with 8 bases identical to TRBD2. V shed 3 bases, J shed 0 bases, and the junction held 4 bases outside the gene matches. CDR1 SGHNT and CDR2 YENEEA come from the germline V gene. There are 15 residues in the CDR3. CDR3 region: CASSFRAGDSYEQYF. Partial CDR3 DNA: TGTGCCAGCAGCTTCCGAGCGGGAGACTCCTACGAG.

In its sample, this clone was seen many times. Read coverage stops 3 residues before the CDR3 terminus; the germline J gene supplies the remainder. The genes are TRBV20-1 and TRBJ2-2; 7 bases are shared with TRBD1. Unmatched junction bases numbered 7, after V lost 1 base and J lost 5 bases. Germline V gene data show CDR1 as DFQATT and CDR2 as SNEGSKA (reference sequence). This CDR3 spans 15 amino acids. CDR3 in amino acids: CSARAPGQSTGELFF. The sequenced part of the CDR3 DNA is TGCAGTGCTAGAGCCCCGGGACAGTCAACCGGGGAG.

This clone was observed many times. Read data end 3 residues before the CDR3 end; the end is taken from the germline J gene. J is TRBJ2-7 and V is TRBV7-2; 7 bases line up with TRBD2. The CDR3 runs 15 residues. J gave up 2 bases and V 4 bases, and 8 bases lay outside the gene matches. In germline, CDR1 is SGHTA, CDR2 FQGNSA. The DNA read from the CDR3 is TGTGCCAGCAGCTCTTCGAGCGGGGTTACCTACGAG. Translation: CASSSSSGVTYE. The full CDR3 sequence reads CASSSSSGVTYEQYF.